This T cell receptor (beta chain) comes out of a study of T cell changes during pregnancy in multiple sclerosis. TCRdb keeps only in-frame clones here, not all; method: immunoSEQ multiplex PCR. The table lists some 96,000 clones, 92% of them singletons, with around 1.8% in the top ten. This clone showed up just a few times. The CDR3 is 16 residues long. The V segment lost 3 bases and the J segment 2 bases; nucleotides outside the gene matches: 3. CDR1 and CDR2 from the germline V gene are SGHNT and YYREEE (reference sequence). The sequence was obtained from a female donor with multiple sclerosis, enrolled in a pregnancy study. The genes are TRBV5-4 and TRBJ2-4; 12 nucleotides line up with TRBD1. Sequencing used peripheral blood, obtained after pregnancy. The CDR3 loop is CASSSRDRGPKNIQYF. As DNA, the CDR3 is TGTGCCAGCAGCTCCCGGGACAGGGGGCCCAAAAACATTCAGTACTTC.